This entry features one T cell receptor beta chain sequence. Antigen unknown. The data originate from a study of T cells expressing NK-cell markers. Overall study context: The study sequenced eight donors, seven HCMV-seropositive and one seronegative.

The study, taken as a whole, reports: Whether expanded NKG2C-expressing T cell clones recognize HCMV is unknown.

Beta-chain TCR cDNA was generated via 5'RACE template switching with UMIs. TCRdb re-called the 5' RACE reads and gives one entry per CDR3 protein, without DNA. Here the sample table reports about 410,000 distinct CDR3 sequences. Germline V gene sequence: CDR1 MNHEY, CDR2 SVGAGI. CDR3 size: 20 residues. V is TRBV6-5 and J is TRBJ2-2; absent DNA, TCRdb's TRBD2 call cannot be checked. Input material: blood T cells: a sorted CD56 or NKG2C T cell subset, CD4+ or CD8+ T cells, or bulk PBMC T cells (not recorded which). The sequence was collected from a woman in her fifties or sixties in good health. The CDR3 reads CASSLTGTSGRGLNTGELFF.